This T cell receptor beta chain was captured by sequencing in a study of vaccination and CD4 T cells after COVID-19. Sequencing of DNA taken from cultured CD4+ T cells relied on the Oncomine TCR Beta short-read assay. MiXCR was run by TCRdb on the PCR reads, yielding one entry per CDR3 protein. The data hold approximately 12,000 distinct CDR3 sequences, with approximately 71% observed a single time. A note on this clonotype: Its target is not known.

CDR1 and CDR2 (germline): MNHEY, SVGAGI. Trimming removed 4 bases from V and 7 bases from J; junction bases left unmatched: 11. This CDR3 has 16 residues. Sample treatment: roughly 10-day PBMC culture with coronavirus spike peptide pools or control peptides (ViraFEST assay). Peptide-pool expansion of antigen-specific T cells preceded TCR sequencing in ViraFEST. With fresh IL-2 medium, half the medium was replaced on days 3 and 7. This clonotype was obtained from a human donor who had recovered from COVID-19. This chain connects TRBV6-5 to TRBJ1-2; TRBD1 matches at 11 bases. Sequenced: CD4+ T cells from blood, cultured in vitro. This CDR3 reads CASSSFGQGAFGGYTF. The CDR3 region has the DNA TGTGCCAGCAGTTCCTTTGGACAGGGGGCGTTCGGTGGCTACACCTTC.